This T cell receptor (beta chain) came from a study of blood T cell repertoires in COVID-19. Here immunoSEQ multiplex PCR was the method, and the copy in TCRdb shows in-frame clones only, minus some. Seen here are approximately 130,000 clones, more than 65% observed once, and the top ten hold roughly 2%. Germline CDR1 and CDR2: MGHDK and SYGVNS. J lost 0 bases, V lost 1 base, and 6 bases had no gene match. The CDR3 is 17 residues long. The sequenced material came from peripheral blood. The receptor's source is a woman between 65 and 79 years old with acute or convalescent COVID-19. The rearrangement links TRBV25-1 to TRBJ2-3, with 8 nucleotides matching TRBD1. CDR3 sequence (DNA): TGTGCCAGCAGTGAATCCGACAGGGGCACTAGCACAGATACGCAGTATTTT. It yields the protein CASSESDRGTSTDTQYF.